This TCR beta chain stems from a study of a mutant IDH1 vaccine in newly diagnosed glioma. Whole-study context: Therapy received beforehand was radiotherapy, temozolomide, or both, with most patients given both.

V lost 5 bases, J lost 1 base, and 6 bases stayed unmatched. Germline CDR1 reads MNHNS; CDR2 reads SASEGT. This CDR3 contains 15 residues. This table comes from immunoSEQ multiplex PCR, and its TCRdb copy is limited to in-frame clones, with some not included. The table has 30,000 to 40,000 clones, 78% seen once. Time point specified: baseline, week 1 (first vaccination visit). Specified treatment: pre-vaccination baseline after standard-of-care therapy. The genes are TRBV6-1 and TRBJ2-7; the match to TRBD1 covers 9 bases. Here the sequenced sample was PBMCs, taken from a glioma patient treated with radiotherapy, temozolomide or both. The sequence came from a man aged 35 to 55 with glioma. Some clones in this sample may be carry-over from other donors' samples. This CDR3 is CASSSRQGVSYEQYF. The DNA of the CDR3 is TGTGCCAGCAGTTCCCGACAGGGGGTTTCCTACGAGCAGTACTTC.